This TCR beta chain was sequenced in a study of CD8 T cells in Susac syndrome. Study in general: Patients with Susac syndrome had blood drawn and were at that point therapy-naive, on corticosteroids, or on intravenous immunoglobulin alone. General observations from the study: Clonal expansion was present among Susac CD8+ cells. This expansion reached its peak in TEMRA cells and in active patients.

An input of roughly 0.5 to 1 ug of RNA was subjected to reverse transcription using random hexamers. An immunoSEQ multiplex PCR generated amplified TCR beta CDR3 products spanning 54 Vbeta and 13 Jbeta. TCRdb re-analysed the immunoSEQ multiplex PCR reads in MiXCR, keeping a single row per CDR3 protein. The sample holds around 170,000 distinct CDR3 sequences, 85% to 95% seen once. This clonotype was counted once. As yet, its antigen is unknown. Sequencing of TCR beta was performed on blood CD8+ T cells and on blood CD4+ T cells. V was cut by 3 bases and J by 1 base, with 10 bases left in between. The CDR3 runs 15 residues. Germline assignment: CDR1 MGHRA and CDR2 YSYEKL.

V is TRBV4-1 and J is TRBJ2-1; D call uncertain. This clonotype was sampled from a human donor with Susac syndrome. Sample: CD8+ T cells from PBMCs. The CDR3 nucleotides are TGCGCCAGCAGCCAGATGGGCTTGTCCTACAATGAGCAGTTCTTC. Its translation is CASSQMGLSYNEQFF.